This TCR beta chain was recorded in a study of blood T cell repertoires in COVID-19. The overall study: COVID-19 samples collected from the United States, Italy and Spain covered acute and convalescent phases. From T cells, B-cell-depleted T cells, or PBMCs came the material, which was cDNA or gDNA.

Original analysis: Amplification from reference gene primers served as the basis for estimated nucleated cell counts. Using immunoSEQ multiplex PCR, the repertoire was profiled, and TCRdb retains in-frame clones only, with some absent. V, J and clone size are those of that table, while D and trimming were read from the DNA. The sample consists of a few hundred thousand clones, nearly 90% of them appearing once. Seattle patients were enrolled while actively infected and followed longitudinally. CDR3 length: 15 amino acids. Germline-derived CDR1 and CDR2 are LNHDA and SQIVND (reference sequence). Trimming took 4 bases from V and 1 from J, leaving 13 bases between them.

The source of this sequence is a woman aged 60 to 75 with COVID-19, enrolled during active disease. The V gene is TRBV19, the J gene TRBJ1-1, with a possible D match to TRBD1 (6 bases). Source material: peripheral blood. The CDR3 nucleotides are TGTGCCAGTAGTACCAGGGGACGGCCGAACACTGAAGCTTTCTTT. Amino acids: CASSTRGRPNTEAFF.